These 12 T cell receptor beta chains came from one sample sequenced in a study of CD8 T cells in ankylosing spondylitis. TCRdb re-called the 5' RACE reads through MiXCR, storing one row per CDR3 protein. The table includes about 240,000 distinct CDR3 sequences, about 11% detected once. Sequencing input: blood, either unsorted or a sorted T cell fraction (not recorded which). These receptor sequences come from a male donor with ankylosing spondylitis or in good health (not recorded which).

This clonotype has ten or more counts. The V call is TRBV12-3 or TRBV12-4, the J call TRBJ2-5; no reliable D call. CDR3 length: 11 amino acids. V was shortened by 6 bases and J by 2 bases, with 4 bases between the two germline ends. This CDR3 is CASRLQETQYF. The CDR3 bases are TGTGCCAGCAGACTTCAAGAGACCCAGTACTTC.

This chain connects TRBV3-1 to TRBJ1-2, with a tentative D call TRBD1 (5 bases). Germline V gene sequence: CDR1 LGHDT, CDR2 YNNKEL (reference sequence). Trimming took off 3 bases at V and 8 bases at J, with 13 bases between the two ends. The CDR3 runs 13 residues. The CDR3 coding sequence is TGTGCCAGCAGCCAGCGGCCACGGGGCGGCTACACCTTC. Translating gives CASSQRPRGGYTF. The full variable domain, with the rest looked up from reference TRBV3-1 and TRBJ1-2, is DTAVSQTPKYLVTQMGNDKSIKCEQNLGHDTMYWYKQDSKKFLKIMFSYNNKELIINETVPNRFSPKSPDKAHLNLHINSLELGDSAVYFCASSQRPRGGYTFGSGTRLTVV.

By share, this clonotype counts as medium-sized. The chain couples TRBV5-1 to TRBJ2-3; D call uncertain. Germline values: CDR1 SGHRS, CDR2 YFSETQ. The CDR3 covers 15 residues. Trimming took 0 bases from V and 0 from J, leaving 8 bases between them. The CDR3 loop is CASSLEYSSTDTQYF. CDR3 DNA sequence: TGCGCCAGCAGCTTGGAATACAGTAGCACAGATACGCAGTATTTT.

On this clonotype: This may be a read error: a much more frequent sequence differs by one nucleotide. The chain links TRBV7-9 to TRBJ1-2; the D is unclear. Between the trimmed V and J ends, which lost 1 base and 6 bases, there was a span of 9 bases. This CDR3 has 13 residues. The germline V gene has CDR1 SEHNR and CDR2 FQNEAQ (reference sequence). CDR3 bases: TGTGCCAGCAGCTTAGAAGGGAGCGATGGCTACACCTTC. This sequence encodes CASSLEGSDGYTF.

CDR3 nucleotides: TGTGCCAGTAGGGGGATCAGACAGGGCGATCAGCCCCAGCATTTT. Translating gives CASRGIRQGDQPQHF. The genes are TRBV19 and TRBJ1-5, with TRBD1 matching 7 bases. Germline V gene sequence: CDR1 LNHDA, CDR2 SQIVND (reference sequence). The J segment lost 5 bases and the V segment lost 6 bases, leaving 10 bases of the junction unmatched. The CDR3 is 15 amino acids.

The chain couples TRBV29-1 to TRBJ2-3; D unresolved. Germline lookup yields CDR1 SQVTM and CDR2 ANQGSEA. This CDR3 is built from 16 residues. The ends were cut back, 0 bases at V and 10 bases at J, with 23 bases in the middle. Written as DNA, the CDR3 is TGCAGCGTTGAAGAATGGGCGAGGCCTACCCCGTGGGCGCAGTATTTT. Translated: CSVEEWARPTPWAQYF.

The gene calls are TRBV24-1 and TRBJ2-5; D gene unclear. V was cut by 4 bases and J by 7 bases, with 6 bases left in between. Germline lookup yields CDR1 KGHDR and CDR2 SFDVKD. This CDR3 region has 11 residues. The CDR3 bases are TGTGCCACCAGTGAGTGGGGGACCCAGTACTTC. Translating it yields CATSEWGTQYF.

This clonotype was recorded many times. The V gene is TRBV13, the J gene TRBJ2-6; no reliable D call. Trimming stripped 5 bases from V and 0 bases from J, with 8 bases between. The CDR3 has 15 amino acids. CDR1 is PRHDT, CDR2 FYEKMQ, per germline (reference sequence). The CDR3 sequence: CASSREGSGANVLTF. The CDR3 DNA is TGTGCCAGCAGCAGAGAAGGCTCTGGGGCCAACGTCCTGACTTTC.

The chain links TRBV30 to TRBJ2-5; no clear D gene. The CDR3 consists of 11 residues. The germline V gene encodes CDR1 GTSNPN and CDR2 SVGIG (reference sequence). V was clipped by 3 bases and J by 4 bases, with 6 bases between them. The CDR3 is CAWSYTETQYF. CDR3 bases: TGTGCCTGGAGCTACACAGAGACCCAGTACTTC.

A remark on this clonotype: A much larger clonotype is one base distant, so this may be a read error. This CDR3 reads CASSRVARGAFF. The CDR3 coding sequence is TGTGCCAGCAGCCGGGTGGCGCGCGGAGCTTTCTTT. The V and J genes are TRBV11-2 and TRBJ1-1; the D is unclear. Germline V lookup: CDR1 SGHAT, CDR2 FQNNGV. Trimming took 5 bases from V and 10 from J, leaving 14 bases between them. This CDR3 comprises 12 residues.

There are many counts of this clonotype. The rearrangement uses TRBV27 and TRBJ2-1; 7 bases map to TRBD2. The CDR3 is 14 amino acids. Germline CDR1 MNHEY, CDR2 SMNVEV (reference sequence). The ends lost 4 bases at V and 2 bases at J; junction bases unmatched: 2. In DNA form, the CDR3 reads TGTGCCAGCAGTTATCGGGGGGCCTACAATGAGCAGTTCTTC. Translated, it gives CASSYRGAYNEQFF.

As regards this clonotype: A much larger clone sits a single nucleotide away, making a read error possible. The gene calls are TRBV20-1 and TRBJ2-5; 7 nucleotides line up with TRBD2. The CDR3 length is 14 residues. Germline V lookup: CDR1 DFQATT, CDR2 SNEGSKA (reference sequence). CDR3 amino acids: CSTRSSGAQETQYF. The CDR3 DNA follows: TGCAGTACTAGATCGAGCGGGGCTCAAGAGACCCAGTACTTC.